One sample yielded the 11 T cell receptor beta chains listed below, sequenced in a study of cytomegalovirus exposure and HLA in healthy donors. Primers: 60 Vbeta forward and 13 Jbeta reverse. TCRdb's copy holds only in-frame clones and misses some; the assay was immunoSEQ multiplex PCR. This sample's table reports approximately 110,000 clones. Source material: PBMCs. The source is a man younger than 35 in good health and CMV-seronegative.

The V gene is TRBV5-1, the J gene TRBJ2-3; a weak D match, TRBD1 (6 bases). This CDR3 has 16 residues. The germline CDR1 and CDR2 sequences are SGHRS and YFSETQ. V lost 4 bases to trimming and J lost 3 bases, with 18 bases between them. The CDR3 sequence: CASSPRRQGMTDTQYF. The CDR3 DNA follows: TGCGCCAGCAGCCCGCGGAGGCAGGGGATGACAGATACGCAGTATTTT. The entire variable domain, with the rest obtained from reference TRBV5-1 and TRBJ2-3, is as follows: KAGVTQTPRYLIKTRGQQVTLSCSPISGHRSVSWYQQTPGQGLQFLFEYFSETQRNKGNFPGRFSGRQFSNSRSEMNVSTLELGDSALYLCASSPRRQGMTDTQYFGPGTRLTVL.

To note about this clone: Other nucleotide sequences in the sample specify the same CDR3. CDR3: CASSDGGATDTQYF. The CDR3 region has the DNA TGTGCCAGCAGTGACGGGGGGGCCACAGATACGCAGTATTTT. V and J are TRBV6-4 and TRBJ2-3; perhaps TRBD2 as D (7 bases). Germline CDR1 and CDR2: MRHNA and SNTAGT. CDR3 size: 14 residues. V was shortened by 2 bases and J by 2 bases, with 8 bases between the two germline ends.

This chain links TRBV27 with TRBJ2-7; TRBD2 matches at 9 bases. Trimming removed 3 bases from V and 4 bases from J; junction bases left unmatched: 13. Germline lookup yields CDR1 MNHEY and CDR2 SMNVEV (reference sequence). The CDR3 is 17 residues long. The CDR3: CASSFRGGVTSAYEQYF. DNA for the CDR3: TGTGCCAGCAGTTTTCGCGGGGGGGTTACATCAGCTTACGAGCAGTACTTC.

CDR3 DNA sequence: TGTGCCAGCAGACCCGGGACAGGGGAGCCACCCCTCCACTTT. Amino acids: CASRPGTGEPPLHF. J is TRBJ1-6 and V is TRBV6-1; 10 nucleotides agree with TRBD1. The V and J ends lost 6 bases and 11 bases, in that order; junction bases with no gene match: 7. This CDR3 is 14 amino acids long. In germline, CDR1 is MNHNS, CDR2 SASEGT.

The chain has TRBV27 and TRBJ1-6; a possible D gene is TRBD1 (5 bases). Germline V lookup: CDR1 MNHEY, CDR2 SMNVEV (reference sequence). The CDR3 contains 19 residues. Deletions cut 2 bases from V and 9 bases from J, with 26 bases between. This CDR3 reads CASSLPTPSWGLGRSPLHF. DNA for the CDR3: TGTGCCAGCAGTTTACCGACCCCATCGTGGGGACTCGGCCGTTCACCCCTCCACTTT.

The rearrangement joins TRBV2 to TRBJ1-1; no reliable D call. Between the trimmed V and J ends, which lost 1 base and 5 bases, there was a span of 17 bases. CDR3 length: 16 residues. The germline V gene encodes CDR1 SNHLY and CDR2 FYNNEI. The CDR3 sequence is CASSEGRSLAGTEAFF. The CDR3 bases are TGTGCCAGCAGTGAAGGGCGGAGCCTTGCGGGGACTGAAGCTTTCTTT.

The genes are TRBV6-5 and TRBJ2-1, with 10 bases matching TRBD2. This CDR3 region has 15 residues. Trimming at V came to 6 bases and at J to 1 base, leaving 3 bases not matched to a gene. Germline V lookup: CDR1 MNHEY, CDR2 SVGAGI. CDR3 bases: TGTGCCAGCAGACGGACTAGCGGATCCTACAATGAGCAGTTCTTC. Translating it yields CASRRTSGSYNEQFF.

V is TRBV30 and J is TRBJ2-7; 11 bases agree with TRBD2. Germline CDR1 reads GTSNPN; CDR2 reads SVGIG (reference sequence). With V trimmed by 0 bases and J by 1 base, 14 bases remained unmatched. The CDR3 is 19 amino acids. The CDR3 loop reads CAWSVSNRGLAGFSYEQYF. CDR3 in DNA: TGTGCCTGGAGTGTAAGCAATCGAGGACTAGCGGGTTTTTCCTACGAGCAGTACTTC. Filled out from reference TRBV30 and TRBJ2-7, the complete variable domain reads SQTIHQWPATLVQPVGSPLSLECTVEGTSNPNLYWYRQAAGRGLQLLFYSVGIGQISSEVPQNLSASRPQDRQFILSSKKLLLSDSGFYLCAWSVSNRGLAGFSYEQYFGPGTRLTVT.

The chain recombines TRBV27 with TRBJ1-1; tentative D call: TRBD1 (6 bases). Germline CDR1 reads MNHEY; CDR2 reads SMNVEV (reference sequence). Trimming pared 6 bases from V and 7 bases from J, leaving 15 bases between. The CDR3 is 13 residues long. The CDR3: CASRTGTRDEAFF. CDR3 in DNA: TGTGCCAGCAGGACGGGGACAAGGGATGAAGCTTTCTTT.

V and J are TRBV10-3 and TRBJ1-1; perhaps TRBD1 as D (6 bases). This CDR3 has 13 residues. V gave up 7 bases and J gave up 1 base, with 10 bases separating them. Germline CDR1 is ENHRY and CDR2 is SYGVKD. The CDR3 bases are TGTGCCATCATCGACAGGTCGAACACTGAAGCTTTCTTT. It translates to CAIIDRSNTEAFF.

The CDR3 DNA sequence: TGTGCCAGCAGTTACCAAAACAGGGGCCAGGAAGCTTTCTTT. This sequence encodes CASSYQNRGQEAFF. This rearrangement joins TRBV6-5 to TRBJ1-1; 7 bases are shared with TRBD1. With V trimmed by 2 bases and J by 8 bases, 8 bases remained unmatched. CDR1 is MNHEY and CDR2 is SVGAGI in the germline V gene. This CDR3 is 14 amino acids long.